The clone carrying this T cell receptor beta chain has just a few counts. Germline-derived CDR1 and CDR2 are SNHLY and FYNNEI. J lost 4 bases, V lost 3 bases, and 2 bases had no gene match. CDR3 length equals 13 residues. All of the isolated RNA was reverse transcribed, so expressed TCRB transcripts were sequenced. Clones were sequenced by immunoSEQ multiplex PCR, and TCRdb holds only the in-frame ones, with some missing. The repertoire includes around 240,000 clones, 9.6% of them detected once, and around 0.031% sits in the top ten. The data were taken from a study of beta chain features in type 1 diabetes.

This TCR came from a woman younger than 35 in good health. Material: naive CD4+ T cells from blood. The J gene is TRBJ2-7, the V gene TRBV2; 8 bases map to TRBD1. Written as DNA, the CDR3 is TGTGCCAGCAGTGACCGGACAGGGTACGAGCAGTACTTC. Protein sequence: CASSDRTGYEQYF.